Each of the 6 T cell receptor beta chains below was sequenced from the same sample in a study of T cell repertoires in cytomegalovirus infection. Each CDR3 protein gets one entry after TCRdb re-called the reads with MiXCR. Among approximately 350,000 distinct CDR3 sequences listed, about a third were seen once. No antigens are known for them. The sample here was cultured PBMCs, taken from culture after CMV antigen stimulation. Source of these receptors: a human donor in good health (CMV status not recorded). Some clones in this sample may be carry-over from other donors' samples.

CDR3 DNA: TGTGCCAGCAGCTTACGGCGGGAGAGGGATACGCAGTATTTT. This sequence encodes CASSLRRERDTQYF. This rearrangement joins TRBV11-2 to TRBJ2-3; TRBD2 aligns across 7 bases. With V trimmed by 2 bases and J by 6 bases, 5 bases remained unmatched. The germline V gene has CDR1 SGHAT and CDR2 FQNNGV. This CDR3 contains 14 residues.

Only a few counts were recorded for this clonotype. The chain carries TRBV7-2 and TRBJ2-5; D is perhaps TRBD2 (5 bases). The CDR3 length is 14 residues. The germline CDR1 and CDR2 sequences are SGHTA and FQGNSA. The germline V and J ends were trimmed by 5 bases and 12 bases, with 22 bases remaining between them. The CDR3 loop reads CASSGSDWRQVEYF. Here the CDR3 DNA reads TGTGCCAGCAGCGGTAGCGATTGGCGGCAAGTTGAGTACTTC.

This clonotype was seen many times. The chain joins TRBV5-1 to TRBJ1-5; D is unresolved. V was pared by 1 base and J by 6 bases, with 5 bases between. CDR1 and CDR2 from the germline V gene are SGHRS and YFSETQ. The length of the CDR3 is 12 residues. The CDR3 protein is CASSLTGQPQHF. CDR3 DNA: TGCGCCAGCAGCTTGACGGGTCAGCCCCAGCATTTT.

The chain has TRBV2 and TRBJ1-1; perhaps TRBD1 as D (5 bases). Trimming stripped 6 bases from V and 0 bases from J, with 11 bases between. The CDR3 contains 14 residues. Germline CDR1 and CDR2: SNHLY and FYNNEI. CDR3 protein: CASRYRNMNTEAFF. CDR3 bases: TGTGCCAGCAGATACAGGAACATGAACACTGAAGCTTTCTTT.

The chain is built from TRBV6-2 or TRBV6-3 and TRBJ2-1; D uncertain. CDR1 is MNHEY, CDR2 SVGEGT, per germline. V dropped 0 bases and J dropped 9 bases, with 3 bases sitting between them. The CDR3 loop spans 11 amino acids. The CDR3 DNA reads as TGTGCCAGCAGTTACTCGTCTGAGCAGTTCTTC. Residues: CASSYSSEQFF.

This rearrangement joins TRBV5-1 to TRBJ2-7, with TRBD2 matching over 10 bases. Germline V lookup: CDR1 SGHRS, CDR2 YFSETQ. V lost 6 bases, J lost 5 bases, and 11 bases stayed unmatched. CDR3 length: 15 residues. In nucleotides, the CDR3 is TGCGCCAGCACCACTCTAGCGGGAGTACCCCACGAGCAGTACTTC. Encoded protein: CASTTLAGVPHEQYF.